The TCR beta chain described here comes from a study of blood T cell repertoires in COVID-19. Background on the study: From the United States, Italy and Spain came samples of acute and convalescent COVID-19. Nucleic acid was either cDNA or gDNA, and it came from T cells, B-cell-depleted T cells, or PBMCs.

Followed longitudinally, the Seattle patients had been enrolled during active infection. V lost 4 bases, J lost 0 bases, and 10 bases lay in between. There are 15 residues in the CDR3. The sample holds a few counts of this clone. Authors' methods: Researchers report that nucleated cell counts were estimated from reference gene primer amplification. Using immunoSEQ multiplex PCR, the repertoire was profiled, and TCRdb retains in-frame clones only, with some absent. That table gives V, J and clone size, and the DNA gave D and trimming. The table shows about 130,000 clones, with about 70% occurring only once.

The clonotype was recovered from a man at least 80 years old with COVID-19, enrolled during active disease. Sequencing was performed on peripheral blood. The genes are TRBV23-1 and TRBJ2-1, with D perhaps matching TRBD2 (6 bases). TRBV23-1 is given ORF status, its function remaining uncertain. The DNA of the CDR3 is TGCGCCAGCAGTCGGGGGGTAAGCTCCTACAATGAGCAGTTCTTC. The encoded protein is CASSRGVSSYNEQFF.